This T cell receptor beta chain was observed in a study of cytomegalovirus exposure and HLA in healthy donors. Looking at the study overall: HLA-typed donors contributed some 85 million unique TCRs, which were held in an early data release. Whole-study findings and limits: Accurate predictions that matched the HLA-A and HLA-B alleles of most subjects were reportedly made from TCR beta sequences. Despite most TCR sequences being rare, some public TCRs occurred in many donors. In a later analysis, donors in an Asian-associated ancestry cluster reportedly had fewer N-insertions in productive TCRs than the cohort mean.

A multiplex PCR was run with 60 Vbeta primers and 13 Jbeta primers. Data came from immunoSEQ multiplex PCR; TCRdb stores just in-frame clones and leaves some out. The table has 95,000 to 100,000 clones, 76% seen once; the top ten hold approximately 4%. This clone was seen once. What it binds is unknown. The TCR comes from a man aged 40-55 years in good health and CMV-seronegative. Sequencing was done on a sample of PBMCs.

CDR3 in amino acids: CATRSRTSGGSQYF. CDR3 sequence (DNA): TGCGCCACCAGGAGTCGGACATCGGGGGGTTCCCAGTACTTC. The chain uses TRBV10-2 and TRBJ2-5; 7 bases match TRBD2. Germline CDR1 WSHSY, CDR2 SAAADI. The CDR3 extends over 14 amino acids. Trimming took 10 bases from V and 9 from J; bases not matched to a gene: 17.